This TCR beta chain came from a study of blood T cell repertoires in COVID-19. Study-wide background: The United States, Italy and Spain provided the acute and convalescent COVID-19 samples. PBMCs, B-cell-depleted T cells, or T cells provided the cDNA or gDNA that made up the material.

The protocol was immunoSEQ multiplex PCR, while the TCRdb copy is restricted to in-frame clones and leaves out a portion. This table has roughly 250,000 clones, around four fifths appearing once. Trimming pared 0 bases from V and 5 bases from J, leaving 11 bases between. The CDR3 consists of 14 residues. CDR1 is SGHRS, CDR2 YFSETQ, per germline. The receptor's source is a woman aged 40 to 50 with active or convalescent COVID-19. The rearrangement uses TRBV5-1 and TRBJ1-1, with a tentative D call TRBD1 (6 bases). Sequencing input: peripheral blood. The CDR3, as DNA: TGCGCCAGCAGCTTGGAGGGGGAAGAGACTGAAGCTTTCTTT. It specifies CASSLEGEETEAFF.